This record covers a single T cell receptor (beta chain). This sample is drawn from a study of shared clonotypes between healthy human individuals. Study context: The cohort comprised a couple of women and a few men. Their ages spanned 18 to 49 years.

Clones were read by immunoSEQ multiplex PCR, and TCRdb kept only the in-frame ones, dropping some. The sample holds 2,100,000 or so clones, approximately 96% seen once. CDR1 MNHNY and CDR2 SVGAGI come from the germline V gene (reference sequence). With V trimmed by 7 bases and J by 0 bases, 3 bases remained unmatched. The CDR3 contains 14 residues. Input material: naive CD4+ T cells sorted from blood. Described subset: CD45RA+ positively selected. The chain combines TRBV6-6 with TRBJ2-7; 10 bases are a match to TRBD2. The source of this sequence is a man aged 18 to 29 in good health. The CDR3 here is CASNRLAGSYEQYF. The CDR3 coding sequence is TGTGCCAGCAACAGACTAGCGGGCTCCTACGAGCAGTACTTC.